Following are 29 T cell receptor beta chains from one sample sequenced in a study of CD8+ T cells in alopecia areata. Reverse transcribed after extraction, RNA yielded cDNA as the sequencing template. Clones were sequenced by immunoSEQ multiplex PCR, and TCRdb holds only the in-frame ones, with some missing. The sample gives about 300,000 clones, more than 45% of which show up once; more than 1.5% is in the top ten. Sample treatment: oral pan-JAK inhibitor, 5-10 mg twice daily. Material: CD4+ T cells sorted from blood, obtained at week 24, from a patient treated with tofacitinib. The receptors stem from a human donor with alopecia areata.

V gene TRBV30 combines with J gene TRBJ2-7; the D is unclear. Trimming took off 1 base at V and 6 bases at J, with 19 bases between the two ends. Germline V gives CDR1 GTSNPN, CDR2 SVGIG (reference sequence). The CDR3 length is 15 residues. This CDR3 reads CAWSESGGSWLEQYF. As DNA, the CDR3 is TGTGCCTGGAGTGAATCAGGCGGCTCCTGGCTCGAGCAGTACTTC.

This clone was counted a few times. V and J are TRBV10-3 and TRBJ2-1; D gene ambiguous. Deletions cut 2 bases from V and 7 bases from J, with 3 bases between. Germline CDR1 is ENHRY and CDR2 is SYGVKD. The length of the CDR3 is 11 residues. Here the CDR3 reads CAISELNEQFF. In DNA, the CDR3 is TGTGCCATCAGTGAGCTAAATGAGCAGTTCTTC.

CDR3 sequence reads: CASRDWSIRTGELFF. In nucleotides, the CDR3 is TGTGCCAGCAGGGATTGGAGCATTCGCACCGGGGAGCTGTTTTTT. The V call is TRBV4-2, the J call TRBJ2-2; the D is unclear. The germline CDR1 and CDR2 sequences are LGHNA and YNFKEQ. This CDR3 has 15 residues. With 6 bases removed from V and 4 bases from J, the gap between germline ends came to 15 bases.

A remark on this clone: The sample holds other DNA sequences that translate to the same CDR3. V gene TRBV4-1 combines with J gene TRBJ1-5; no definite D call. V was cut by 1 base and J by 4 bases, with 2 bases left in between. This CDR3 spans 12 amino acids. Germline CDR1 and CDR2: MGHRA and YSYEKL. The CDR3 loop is CASSQGNQPQHF. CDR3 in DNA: TGCGCCAGCAGCCAAGGTAATCAGCCCCAGCATTTT.

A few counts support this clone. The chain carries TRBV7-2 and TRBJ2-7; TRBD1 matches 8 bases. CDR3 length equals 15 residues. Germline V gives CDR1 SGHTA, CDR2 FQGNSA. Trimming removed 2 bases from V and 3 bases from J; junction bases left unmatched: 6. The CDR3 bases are TGTGCCAGCAGCTTACGGGGACAGGAGCTCTACGAGCAGTACTTC. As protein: CASSLRGQELYEQYF.

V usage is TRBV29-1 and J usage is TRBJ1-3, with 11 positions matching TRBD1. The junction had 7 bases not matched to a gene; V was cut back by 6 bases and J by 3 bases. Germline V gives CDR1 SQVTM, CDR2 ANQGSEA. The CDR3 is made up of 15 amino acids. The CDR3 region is CSVAWTGGRGNTIYF. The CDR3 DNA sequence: TGCAGCGTCGCCTGGACAGGGGGCCGTGGAAACACCATATATTTT. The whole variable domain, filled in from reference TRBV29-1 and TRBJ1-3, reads SAVISQKPSRDICQRGTSLTIQCQVDSQVTMMFWYRQQPGQSLTLIATANQGSEATYESGFVIDKFPISRPNLTFSTLTVSNMSPEDSSIYLCSVAWTGGRGNTIYFGEGSWLTVV.

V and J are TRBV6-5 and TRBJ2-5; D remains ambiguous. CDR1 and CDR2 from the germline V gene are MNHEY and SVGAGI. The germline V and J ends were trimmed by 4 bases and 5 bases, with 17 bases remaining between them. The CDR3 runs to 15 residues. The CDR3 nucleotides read TGTGCCAGCAGTTTTCTAACCGGCGGTAGGGAGACCCAGTACTTC. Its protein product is CASSFLTGGRETQYF.

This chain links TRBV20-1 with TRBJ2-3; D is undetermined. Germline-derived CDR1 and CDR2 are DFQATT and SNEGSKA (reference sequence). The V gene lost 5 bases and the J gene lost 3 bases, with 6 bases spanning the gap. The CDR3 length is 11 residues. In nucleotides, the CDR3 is TGCAGTGCTCTAAGAACAGATACGCAGTATTTT. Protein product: CSALRTDTQYF.

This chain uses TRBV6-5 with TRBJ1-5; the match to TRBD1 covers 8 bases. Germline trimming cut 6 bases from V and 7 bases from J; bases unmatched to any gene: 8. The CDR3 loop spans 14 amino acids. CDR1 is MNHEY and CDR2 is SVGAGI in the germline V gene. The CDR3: CASRQDRVSQPQHF. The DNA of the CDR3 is TGTGCCAGCAGGCAGGACAGGGTCTCGCAGCCCCAGCATTTT.

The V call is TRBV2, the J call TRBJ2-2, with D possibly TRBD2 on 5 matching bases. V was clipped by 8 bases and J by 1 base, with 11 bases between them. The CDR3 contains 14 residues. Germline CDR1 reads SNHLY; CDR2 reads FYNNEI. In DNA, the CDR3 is TGTGCCAGCGGCGGTGGACTGAACACCGGGGAGCTGTTTTTT. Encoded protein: CASGGGLNTGELFF.

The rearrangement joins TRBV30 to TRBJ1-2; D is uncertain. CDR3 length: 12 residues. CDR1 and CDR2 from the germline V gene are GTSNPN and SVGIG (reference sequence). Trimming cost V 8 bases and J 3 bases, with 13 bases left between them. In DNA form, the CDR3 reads TGTGCCCGGGCCCCCCTCTACTATGGCTACACCTTC. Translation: CARAPLYYGYTF.

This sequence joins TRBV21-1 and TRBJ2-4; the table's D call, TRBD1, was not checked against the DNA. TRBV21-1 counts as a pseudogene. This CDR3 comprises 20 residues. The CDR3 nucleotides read TGTGCCAGCAGCAAAGACCCCCTGGACAGGGACCCTCTAGCCAAAAACATTCAGTACTTC. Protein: CASSKDPLDRDPLAKNIQYF.

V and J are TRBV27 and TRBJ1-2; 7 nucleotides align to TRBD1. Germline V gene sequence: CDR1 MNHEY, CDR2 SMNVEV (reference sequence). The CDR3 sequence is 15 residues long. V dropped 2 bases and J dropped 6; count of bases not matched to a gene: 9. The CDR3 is CASSLLRPGGHGYTF. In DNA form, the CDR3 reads TGTGCCAGCAGTTTACTCCGTCCAGGGGGTCATGGCTACACCTTC.

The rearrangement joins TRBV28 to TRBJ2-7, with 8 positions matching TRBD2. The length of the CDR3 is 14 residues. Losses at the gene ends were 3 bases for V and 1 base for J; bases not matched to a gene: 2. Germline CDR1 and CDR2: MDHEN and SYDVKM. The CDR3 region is CASSFASGSYEQYF. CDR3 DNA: TGTGCCAGCAGTTTCGCTAGCGGGTCCTACGAGCAGTACTTC.

This CDR3 is CAIGTDSYNQPQHF. The CDR3 nucleotides read TGTGCCATAGGGACAGATAGCTACAATCAGCCCCAGCATTTT. The rearrangement joins TRBV10-3 to TRBJ1-5; 7 nucleotides align to TRBD1. The CDR3 length is 14 residues. Germline V lookup: CDR1 ENHRY, CDR2 SYGVKD. The J segment lost 3 bases and the V segment lost 9 bases, leaving 8 bases of the junction unmatched.

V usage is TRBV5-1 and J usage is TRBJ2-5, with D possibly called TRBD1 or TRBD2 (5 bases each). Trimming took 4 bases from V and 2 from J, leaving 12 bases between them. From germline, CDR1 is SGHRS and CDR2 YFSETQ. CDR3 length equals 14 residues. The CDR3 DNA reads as TGCGCCAGCAGCCCAGGGACGGGACAAGAGACCCAGTACTTC. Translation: CASSPGTGQETQYF.

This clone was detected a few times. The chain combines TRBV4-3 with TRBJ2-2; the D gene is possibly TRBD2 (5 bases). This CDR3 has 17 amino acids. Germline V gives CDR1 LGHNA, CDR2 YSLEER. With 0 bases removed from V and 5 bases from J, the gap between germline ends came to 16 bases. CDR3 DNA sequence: TGCGCCAGCAGCCAAGATATCCCCGCCCCGGGAACCGGGGAGCTGTTTTTT. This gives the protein CASSQDIPAPGTGELFF.

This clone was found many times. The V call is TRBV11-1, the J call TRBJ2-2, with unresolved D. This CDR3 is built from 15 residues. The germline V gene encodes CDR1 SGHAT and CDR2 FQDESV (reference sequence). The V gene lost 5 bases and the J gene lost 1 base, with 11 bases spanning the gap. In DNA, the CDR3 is TGTGCCAGCAGCCTCGCCCCCCGGAACACCGGGGAGCTGTTTTTT. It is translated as CASSLAPRNTGELFF.

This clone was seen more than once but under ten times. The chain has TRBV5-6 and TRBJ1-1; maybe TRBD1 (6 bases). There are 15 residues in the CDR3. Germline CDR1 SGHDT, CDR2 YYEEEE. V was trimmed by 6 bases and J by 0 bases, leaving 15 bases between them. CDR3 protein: CASKRRGAVNTEAFF. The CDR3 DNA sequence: TGTGCCAGCAAGCGACGGGGGGCGGTGAACACTGAAGCTTTCTTT.

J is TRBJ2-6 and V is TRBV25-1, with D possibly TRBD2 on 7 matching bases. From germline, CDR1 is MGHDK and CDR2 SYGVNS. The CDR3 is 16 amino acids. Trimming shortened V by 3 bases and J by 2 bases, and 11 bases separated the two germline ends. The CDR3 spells CASSDTGRAGANVLTF. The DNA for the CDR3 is TGTGCCAGCAGTGATACAGGGAGGGCTGGGGCCAACGTCCTGACTTTC.

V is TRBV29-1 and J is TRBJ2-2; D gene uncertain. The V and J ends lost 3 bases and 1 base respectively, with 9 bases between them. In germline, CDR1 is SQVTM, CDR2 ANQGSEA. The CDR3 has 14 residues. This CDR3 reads CSVEGTMNTGELFF. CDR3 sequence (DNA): TGCAGCGTTGAGGGCACAATGAACACCGGGGAGCTGTTTTTT.

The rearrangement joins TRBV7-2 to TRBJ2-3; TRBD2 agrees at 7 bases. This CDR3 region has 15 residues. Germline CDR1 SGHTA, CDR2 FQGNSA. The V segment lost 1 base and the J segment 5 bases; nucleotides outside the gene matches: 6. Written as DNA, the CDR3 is TGTGCCAGCAGCTTAGATACTAGCGCCAGAGATACGCAGTATTTT. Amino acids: CASSLDTSARDTQYF. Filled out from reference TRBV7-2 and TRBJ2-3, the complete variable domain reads GAGVSQSPSNKVTEKGKDVELRCDPISGHTALYWYRQSLGQGLEFLIYFQGNSAPDKSGLPSDRFSAERTGGSVSTLTIQRTQQEDSAVYLCASSLDTSARDTQYFGPGTRLTVL.

The CDR3 here is CASSMTGHSETQYF. Written as DNA, the CDR3 is TGTGCCAGTAGTATGACGGGACACTCAGAGACCCAGTACTTC. The V gene is TRBV19, the J gene TRBJ2-5; TRBD1 might be the D (6 bases). The germline gives CDR1 LNHDA, CDR2 SQIVND (reference sequence). The V end was cut by 3 bases, the J end by 4 bases, with 12 bases between. The CDR3 extends over 14 amino acids. The complete variable domain, with remaining parts taken from reference TRBV19 and TRBJ2-5, reads DGGITQSPKYLFRKEGQNVTLSCEQNLNHDAMYWYRQDPGQGLRLIYYSQIVNDFQKGDIAEGYSVSREKKESFPLTVTSAQKNPTAFYLCASSMTGHSETQYFGPGTRLLVL.

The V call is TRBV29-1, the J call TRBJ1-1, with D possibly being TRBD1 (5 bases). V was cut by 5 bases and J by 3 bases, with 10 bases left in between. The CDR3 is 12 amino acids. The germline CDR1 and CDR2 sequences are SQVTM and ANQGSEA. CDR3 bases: TGCAGCGTTAGCAGGGCCGACACTGAAGCTTTCTTT. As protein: CSVSRADTEAFF.

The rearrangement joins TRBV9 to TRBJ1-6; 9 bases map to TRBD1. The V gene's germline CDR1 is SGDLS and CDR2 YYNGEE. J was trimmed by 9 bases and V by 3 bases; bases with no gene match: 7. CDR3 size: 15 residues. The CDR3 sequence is CASSARTGDVSPLHF. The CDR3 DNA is TGTGCCAGCAGCGCCCGGACAGGGGACGTTTCACCCCTCCACTTT.

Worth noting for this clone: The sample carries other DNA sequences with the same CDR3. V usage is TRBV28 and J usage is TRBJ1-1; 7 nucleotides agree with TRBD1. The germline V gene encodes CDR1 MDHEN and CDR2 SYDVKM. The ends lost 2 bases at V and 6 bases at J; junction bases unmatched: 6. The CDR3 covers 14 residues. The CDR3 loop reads CASSLQGVRAEAFF. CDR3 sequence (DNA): TGTGCCAGCAGTTTACAGGGGGTTCGCGCTGAAGCTTTCTTT.

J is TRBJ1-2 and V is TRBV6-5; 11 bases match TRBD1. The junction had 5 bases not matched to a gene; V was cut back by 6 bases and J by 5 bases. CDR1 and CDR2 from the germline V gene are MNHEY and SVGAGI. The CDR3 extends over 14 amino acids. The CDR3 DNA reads TGTGCCAGCAGCCAGGACAGGGGGCGATATGGCTACACCTTC. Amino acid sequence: CASSQDRGRYGYTF.

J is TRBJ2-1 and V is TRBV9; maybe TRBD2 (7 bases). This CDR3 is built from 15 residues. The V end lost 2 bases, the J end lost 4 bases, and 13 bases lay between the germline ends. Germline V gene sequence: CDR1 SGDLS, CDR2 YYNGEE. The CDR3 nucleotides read TGTGCCAGCAGCGTTGGGCGGGGGCAATACAATGAGCAGTTCTTC. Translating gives CASSVGRGQYNEQFF. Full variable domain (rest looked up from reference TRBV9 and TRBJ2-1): DSGVTQTPKHLITATGQRVTLRCSPRSGDLSVYWYQQSLDQGLQFLIQYYNGEERAKGNILERFSAQQFPDLHSELNLSSLELGDSALYFCASSVGRGQYNEQFFGPGTRLTVL.

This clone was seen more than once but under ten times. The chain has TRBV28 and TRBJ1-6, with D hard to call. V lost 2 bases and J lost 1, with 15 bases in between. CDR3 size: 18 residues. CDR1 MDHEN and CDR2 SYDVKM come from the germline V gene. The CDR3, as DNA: TGTGCCAGCAGTTTAGTCCGGGCCGGAGGTTCCTATAATTCACCCCTCCACTTT. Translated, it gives CASSLVRAGGSYNSPLHF.